Shown below are 16 T cell receptor beta chains from a single sample sequenced in a study of OX40 agonist ivuxolimab in advanced cancers. The library was prepared using the immunoSEQ multiplex PCR assay. TCRdb obtained this table from immuneACCESS and retained in-frame rearrangements with V and J assigned. These tables miss some clones; where compared with another copy, unresolved V genes account for less than half of the shortfall, and the remainder is unexplained. This sample gives some 51,000 clones in total; 70% to 90% of them show up just once. 40% to 55% of the sample lies in the top ten. The sequencing here drew on CD4+ or CD8+ T cells sorted from blood, taken in a trial of the OX40 agonist ivuxolimab. These receptors all stem from an adult with an advanced solid tumor such as melanoma, head and neck, liver or kidney cancer.

The chain is built from TRBV6-5 and TRBJ1-5; 9 bases map to TRBD1. Germline V gene lookup returns CDR1 MNHEY and CDR2 SVGAGI. The length of the CDR3 is 14 residues. The ends lost 5 bases at V and 4 bases at J; junction bases unmatched: 3. This CDR3 reads CASSLQGANQPQHF. The CDR3, as DNA: TGTGCCAGCAGTCTACAGGGGGCGAATCAGCCCCAGCATTTT.

V is TRBV27 and J is TRBJ2-1; 7 nucleotides align to TRBD2. This CDR3 comprises 15 residues. The germline V gene has CDR1 MNHEY and CDR2 SMNVEV (reference sequence). V gave up 3 bases and J gave up 4 bases; unmatched junction bases: 6. The CDR3 bases are TGTGCCAGCAGTTTTGTCCAGGGAGGGTACAATGAGCAGTTCTTC. Its translation is CASSFVQGGYNEQFF.

This clone occurred a few times. The rearrangement uses TRBV6-5 and TRBJ1-5, with D possibly being TRBD1 (5 bases). Germline V gives CDR1 MNHEY, CDR2 SVGAGI. The V end was cut by 4 bases, the J end by 1 base, with 11 bases between. CDR3 size: 15 residues. Here the CDR3 reads CASSSGLISNQPQHF. The CDR3 nucleotides read TGTGCCAGCAGTTCGGGACTTATAAGCAATCAGCCCCAGCATTTT.

The chain couples TRBV11-3 to TRBJ2-7; D could derive from TRBD1 or TRBD2 (5 bases each). CDR3 size: 14 residues. The germline gives CDR1 SGHNT, CDR2 YENEEA. V was shortened by 3 bases and J by 2 bases, with 11 bases between the two germline ends. The CDR3 spells CASSFRGQAYEQYF. In DNA form, the CDR3 reads TGTGCCAGCAGCTTCCGGGGCCAAGCCTACGAGCAGTACTTC.

This chain connects TRBV7-3 to TRBJ2-1, with 10 bases identical to TRBD1. The CDR3 sequence is 15 residues long. Germline CDR1 is SGHTA and CDR2 is FQGTGA. With V trimmed by 4 bases and J by 8 bases, 8 bases remained unmatched. The CDR3, as DNA: TGTGCCAGCAGCTCGACCGGGACAGGGGTCGATGAGCAGTTCTTC. It encodes CASSSTGTGVDEQFF.

This clone was recorded many times. This chain uses TRBV7-9 with TRBJ2-1; D is unresolved. V shed 5 bases and J shed 7 bases, with 6 bases lying between them. The CDR3 has 11 amino acids. The V gene's germline CDR1 is SEHNR and CDR2 FQNEAQ (reference sequence). The CDR3 sequence: CASSLLNEQFF. The CDR3 bases are TGTGCCAGCAGCCTTCTTAATGAGCAGTTCTTC.

V and J are TRBV4-2 and TRBJ2-7; no clear D. This CDR3 comprises 13 residues. Germline V CDR1 and CDR2: LGHNA, YNFKEQ. The V gene lost 0 bases and the J gene lost 7 bases, with 10 bases spanning the gap. The CDR3 sequence is CASSQDMPGEQYF. CDR3 nucleotide sequence: TGTGCCAGCAGCCAAGACATGCCCGGGGAGCAGTACTTC.

This sequence joins TRBV2 and TRBJ2-1, with 9 bases lining up with TRBD1. CDR1 is SNHLY, CDR2 FYNNEI, per germline. Germline trimming cut 5 bases from V and 3 bases from J; bases unmatched to any gene: 5. CDR3 length: 15 amino acids. CDR3 sequence: CASSPDRGYYNEQFF. DNA for the CDR3: TGTGCCAGCAGTCCAGACAGGGGGTACTACAATGAGCAGTTCTTC.

The CDR3 nucleotides are TGTGCCAGCAGCTTCCCTGCTAGCGGGGTGAACACCGGGGAGCTGTTTTTT. This sequence encodes CASSFPASGVNTGELFF. This rearrangement joins TRBV11-2 to TRBJ2-2, with TRBD2 matching over 9 bases. Germline CDR1 reads SGHAT; CDR2 reads FQNNGV. The CDR3 sequence is 17 residues long. V gave up 3 bases and J gave up 1 base; unmatched junction bases: 6.

This clone was found once. This chain uses TRBV19 with TRBJ2-7; D is ambiguous. From germline, CDR1 is LNHDA and CDR2 SQIVND (reference sequence). V shed 3 bases and J shed 7 bases, with 13 bases lying between them. The CDR3 has 13 residues. CDR3 amino acids: CASSMQGSSEQYF. The CDR3 nucleotides are TGTGCCAGTAGTATGCAAGGGTCGAGTGAGCAGTACTTC.

The chain links TRBV4-1 to TRBJ2-7; tentatively, D is TRBD2 (6 bases). With 0 bases removed from V and 0 bases from J, the gap between germline ends came to 12 bases. CDR1 is MGHRA and CDR2 is YSYEKL in the germline V gene. This CDR3 is 16 amino acids long. CDR3 loop: CASSQDMWGVSYEQYF. The CDR3 DNA reads TGCGCCAGCAGCCAAGATATGTGGGGGGTCTCCTACGAGCAGTACTTC.

CDR3 sequence: CASLGTVRPQETQYF. DNA for the CDR3: TGTGCCAGCCTCGGAACAGTCCGGCCTCAAGAGACCCAGTACTTC. The chain has TRBV2 and TRBJ2-5; D is unclear. CDR1 and CDR2 (germline): SNHLY, FYNNEI. Trimming stripped 8 bases from V and 2 bases from J, with 18 bases between. CDR3 length: 15 amino acids.

V gene TRBV9 combines with J gene TRBJ2-5; unclear D gene. Germline V gene lookup returns CDR1 SGDLS and CDR2 YYNGEE. The CDR3 is 16 amino acids. The V and J ends lost 5 bases and 5 bases respectively, with 22 bases between them. The CDR3 region is CASSLQEVLLEETQYF. For the CDR3, the DNA is TGTGCCAGCAGTCTCCAGGAAGTACTATTAGAGGAGACCCAGTACTTC. Together with reference TRBV9 and TRBJ2-5, the CDR3 gives the full variable domain: DSGVTQTPKHLITATGQRVTLRCSPRSGDLSVYWYQQSLDQGLQFLIQYYNGEERAKGNILERFSAQQFPDLHSELNLSSLELGDSALYFCASSLQEVLLEETQYFGPGTRLLVL.

The chain links TRBV28 to TRBJ1-3; D is uncertain. The germline V gene encodes CDR1 MDHEN and CDR2 SYDVKM. Trimming took off 6 bases at V and 4 bases at J, with 4 bases between the two ends. This CDR3 contains 11 residues. For the CDR3, the DNA is TGTGCCAGCAGGTGGGGAAACACCATATATTTT. It translates to CASRWGNTIYF.

The count of this clone is one. The chain is built from TRBV11-2 and TRBJ1-1; D is possibly TRBD1 (5 bases). Germline V gives CDR1 SGHAT, CDR2 FQNNGV. V lost 2 bases, J lost 8 bases, and 9 bases lay in between. This CDR3 has 12 amino acids. The CDR3 region has the DNA TGTGCCAGCAGCTTAAACCGGGACGAAGCTTTCTTT. This gives the protein CASSLNRDEAFF.

V usage is TRBV11-2 and J usage is TRBJ2-4; tentatively, D is TRBD2 (7 bases). Germline CDR1 reads SGHAT; CDR2 reads FQNNGV. V lost 5 bases, J lost 4 bases, and 15 bases lay in between. CDR3 length equals 15 residues. CDR3 DNA sequence: TGTGCCAGCAGCACCCTGGGGGGGGCAAAAAACATTCAGTACTTC. Its translation: CASSTLGGAKNIQYF. The full variable domain, completed using reference TRBV11-2 and TRBJ2-4, is EAGVAQSPRYKIIEKRQSVAFWCNPISGHATLYWYQQILGQGPKLLIQFQNNGVVDDSQLPKDRFSAERLKGVDSTLKIQPAKLEDSAVYLCASSTLGGAKNIQYFGAGTRLSVL.